The 17 T cell receptor beta chains in this list originate from one sample, sequenced in a study of blood T cell repertoires in COVID-19. Data came from immunoSEQ multiplex PCR; TCRdb stores just in-frame clones and leaves some out. The data show 210,000 or so clones, 80% seen once. Sequences were obtained from PBMCs or T cells enriched from blood (not recorded which). The receptors were gathered from a man aged 25-45 years with acute COVID-19.

The chain combines TRBV12-3 or TRBV12-4 with TRBJ1-1; TRBD1 aligns across 7 bases. J was trimmed by 0 bases and V by 8 bases; bases with no gene match: 3. CDR3 length equals 13 residues. The CDR3 nucleotides are TGTGCCAGCTCGACAGGGATGAACACTGAAGCTTTCTTT. Protein product: CASSTGMNTEAFF.

The J gene is TRBJ2-6, the V gene TRBV6-5, with 7 bases that match TRBD1. With V trimmed by 6 bases and J by 6 bases, 8 bases remained unmatched. CDR1 is MNHEY and CDR2 is SVGAGI in the germline V gene. The CDR3 spans 15 residues. The CDR3 is CASRQIQGTANVLTF. CDR3 sequence (DNA): TGTGCCAGCAGGCAAATACAGGGGACGGCCAACGTCCTGACTTTC.

The chain uses TRBV27 and TRBJ2-1; the D is unclear. Trimming shortened V by 5 bases and J by 13 bases, and 21 bases separated the two germline ends. Germline V gene lookup returns CDR1 MNHEY and CDR2 SMNVEV (reference sequence). The CDR3 length is 14 residues. The CDR3 is CASSPAITILSQFF. The CDR3 nucleotides are TGTGCCAGCAGTCCCGCTATAACCATATTAAGTCAGTTCTTC.

The chain is built from TRBV2 and TRBJ2-7, with TRBD1 matching 9 bases. There are 14 residues in the CDR3. The V gene end was trimmed by 7 bases and the J gene end by 0 bases; junction bases not matched to a gene: 4. CDR1 is SNHLY and CDR2 is FYNNEI in the germline V gene. Here the CDR3 DNA reads TGTGCCAGCACTAGGGACAGGGTCTCCTACGAGCAGTACTTC. Translated: CASTRDRVSYEQYF.

This rearrangement joins TRBV25-1 to TRBJ2-7; D gene unclear. CDR3 length equals 13 residues. CDR1 MGHDK and CDR2 SYGVNS come from the germline V gene. The V end was cut by 3 bases, the J end by 5 bases, with 11 bases between. CDR3 nucleotide sequence: TGTGCCAGCAGTGAGTGGCTAGGAAACGAGCAGTACTTC. Protein sequence: CASSEWLGNEQYF.

The J gene is TRBJ1-1, the V gene TRBV9; D unresolved. The CDR3 extends over 13 amino acids. The V end lost 1 base, the J end lost 0 bases, and 4 bases lay between the germline ends. Germline-derived CDR1 and CDR2 are SGDLS and YYNGEE. CDR3: CASSVQLNTEAFF. DNA of the CDR3: TGTGCCAGCAGCGTACAATTGAACACTGAAGCTTTCTTT. The whole variable domain, remainder taken from reference TRBV9 and TRBJ1-1, is DSGVTQTPKHLITATGQRVTLRCSPRSGDLSVYWYQQSLDQGLQFLIQYYNGEERAKGNILERFSAQQFPDLHSELNLSSLELGDSALYFCASSVQLNTEAFFGQGTRLTVV.

This clone has a single count. The chain has TRBV10-3 and TRBJ1-2, with TRBD1 matching 9 bases. From germline, CDR1 is ENHRY and CDR2 SYGVKD. The CDR3 is 13 residues long. V shed 6 bases, J shed 8 bases, and the junction held 7 bases outside the gene matches. CDR3 in amino acids: CAISPGQGYGYTF. In nucleotides, the CDR3 is TGTGCCATCAGCCCGGGACAGGGATACGGCTACACCTTC.

This CDR3 reads CASSLWSSDEQYF. CDR3 nucleotide sequence: TGCGCCAGCAGCTTGTGGAGCTCGGACGAGCAGTACTTC. The V call is TRBV5-1, the J call TRBJ2-7, with no clear D. V shed 1 base and J shed 5 bases, with 10 bases lying between them. Germline CDR1 is SGHRS and CDR2 is YFSETQ. The CDR3 has 13 residues.

This rearrangement joins TRBV9 to TRBJ1-2; 7 positions agree with TRBD1. The CDR3 sequence is 13 residues long. Germline CDR1 and CDR2: SGDLS and YYNGEE. With 5 bases clipped from V and 6 bases from J, the junction kept 7 bases outside the gene matches. The CDR3 nucleotides read TGTGCCAGCAGTTCGCAGGGGGTGGATGGCTACACCTTC. This gives the protein CASSSQGVDGYTF.

This clone was counted between two and nine times. The chain joins TRBV24-1 to TRBJ2-5, with 8 bases fitting TRBD1. Trimming took 3 bases from V and 4 from J; bases not matched to a gene: 6. Per the germline V gene, CDR1 is KGHDR and CDR2 is SFDVKD. This CDR3 region has 15 residues. As DNA, the CDR3 is TGTGCCACCAGTGATCCTGGACAGGGAGCAGAGACCCAGTACTTC. Amino acid sequence: CATSDPGQGAETQYF.

V and J are TRBV11-1 and TRBJ1-1, with 8 bases that match TRBD1. Trimming took 1 base from V and 2 from J; bases not matched to a gene: 6. Germline V lookup: CDR1 SGHAT, CDR2 FQDESV (reference sequence). This CDR3 contains 16 residues. The CDR3 loop is CASSLGDRGLNTEAFF. The CDR3 DNA reads TGTGCCAGCAGCTTAGGAGACAGGGGCTTAAACACTGAAGCTTTCTTT.

J is TRBJ2-1 and V is TRBV7-6, with TRBD1 matching 7 bases. Germline V CDR1 and CDR2: SGHVS, FNYEAQ. The junction had 7 bases not matched to a gene; V was cut back by 1 base and J by 1 base. This CDR3 has 17 residues. DNA for the CDR3: TGTGCCAGCAGCTTAGGAGGGGGCTTAAGTTCCTACAATGAGCAGTTCTTC. Translating it yields CASSLGGGLSSYNEQFF.

CDR3 amino acids: CASSLRLLIGARRADTQYF. CDR3 coding DNA: TGTGCCAGCAGTTTAAGACTCCTTATAGGGGCTCGGAGGGCAGATACGCAGTATTTT. V gene TRBV27 combines with J gene TRBJ2-3; D is possibly TRBD2 (6 bases). V lost 2 bases to trimming and J lost 4 bases, with 25 bases between them. Germline V gene lookup returns CDR1 MNHEY and CDR2 SMNVEV (reference sequence). There are 19 residues in the CDR3.

The genes are TRBV3-1 (or the pseudogene TRBV3-2) and TRBJ2-5; D ambiguous. The germline gives CDR1 LGHDT, CDR2 YNNKEL (reference sequence). Trimming pared 2 bases from V and 2 bases from J, leaving 12 bases between. The CDR3 has 15 residues. DNA for the CDR3: TGTGCCAGCAGCCAATCCGTGACAAAACAAGAGACCCAGTACTTC. It yields the protein CASSQSVTKQETQYF.

This chain connects TRBV6-6 to TRBJ2-7; a possible D gene is TRBD2 (5 bases). This CDR3 region has 11 residues. The germline V gene has CDR1 MNHNY and CDR2 SVGAGI (reference sequence). Trimming left V 5 bases short and J 7 bases short, with 9 bases between. CDR3 loop: CASSAGEEQYF. The DNA of the CDR3 is TGTGCCAGCAGTGCCGGGGAGGAGCAGTACTTC.

This clone was detected once. This chain uses TRBV7-9 with TRBJ1-1; D may be TRBD1 (5 bases). The V gene lost 6 bases and the J gene lost 3 bases, with 14 bases spanning the gap. Germline V gene lookup returns CDR1 SEHNR and CDR2 FQNEAQ (reference sequence). The CDR3 extends over 14 amino acids. The CDR3 spells CASRPPGMDTEAFF. CDR3 bases: TGTGCCAGCAGGCCCCCAGGGATGGACACTGAAGCTTTCTTT.

The rearrangement uses TRBV5-1 and TRBJ2-5, with a weak D call TRBD1 (6 bases). The germline V gene has CDR1 SGHRS and CDR2 YFSETQ. CDR3 length equals 14 residues. Trimming removed 0 bases at V and 1 base at J, with 7 bases between. Here the CDR3 DNA reads TGCGCCAGCAGCTTGGGACAGGTCCAAGAGACCCAGTACTTC. It yields the protein CASSLGQVQETQYF.